The clone carrying this T cell receptor (beta chain) was counted a single time. As yet, its antigen is unknown. TCR beta sequencing covered blood CD8+ and CD4+ T cells. RNA, at roughly 0.45 to 1 ug, was reverse transcribed with random hexamers. Amplification of TCR beta CDR3 spanned 54 Vbeta and 13 Jbeta via immunoSEQ multiplex PCR. MiXCR, applied by TCRdb to the immunoSEQ multiplex PCR reads, yields one record per CDR3 protein. The table includes more than 200,000 distinct CDR3 sequences, about 95% detected once. CDR3 length: 14 amino acids. Germline V lookup: CDR1 KGHSH, CDR2 LQKENI. Trimming left V 0 bases short and J 4 bases short, with 6 bases between. The entry originates in a study of CD8 T cells in Susac syndrome. Study as a whole: Blood was drawn from Susac syndrome patients while they were therapy-naive, on corticosteroids, or on intravenous immunoglobulin alone. Overall study findings and caveats: None of the CD4+ T cell repertoires in Susac syndrome showed clonal expansion.

The sequencing input was CD4+ T cells from PBMCs. The V gene is TRBV18, the J gene TRBJ1-4; D gene uncertain. This clonotype originated in a human donor with Susac syndrome. The CDR3 spells CASSPPPGNEKLFF. For the CDR3, the DNA is TGTGCCAGCTCACCACCTCCCGGTAATGAAAAACTGTTTTTT.